A selection of T cell receptor beta chains follows, all from one sample in a study of siplizumab effects on memory and regulatory T cells. The table came from immunoSEQ multiplex PCR; TCRdb's copy has only in-frame clones and leaves some out. The repertoire consists of 90,000 to 110,000 clones, with about 92% occurring once and the leading ten covering less than 0.35%. The sample consisted of CD4+ T cells sorted from blood. These receptors were obtained from a human donor in good health. CDR3s include the opening cysteine and the closing phenylalanine or tryptophan. A D gene is named only where the DNA matches it firmly.

J,D,length,V,DNA,CDR3
TRBJ1-1,TRBD1,17,TRBV2,TGTGCCAGCAGTGAGCGACAGGGGGCCTATCCTCATGTTGAAGCTTTCTTT,CASSERQGAYPHVEAFF
TRBJ1-4,-,15,TRBV7-8,TGTGCCAGCAGCCCCCGGACAGTGACTAATGAAAAACTGTTTTTT,CASSPRTVTNEKLFF
TRBJ1-2,TRBD1,14,TRBV30,TGTGCCTGGAGGAAGAAACAGGGGAACTATGGCTACACCTTC,CAWRKKQGNYGYTF
TRBJ2-7,-,13,TRBV4-3,TGCGCCAGCAGCCAAGATCATGCATCCGAGCAGTACTTC,CASSQDHASEQYF
TRBJ2-3,TRBD2,17,TRBV5-4,TGTGCCAGCAGCTTGATGAGGCTAGCGGGGGGGACAGATACGCAGTATTTT,CASSLMRLAGGTDTQYF
TRBJ2-1,TRBD2,15,TRBV2,TGTGCCACGGGACTAGCGGAGGGGGCGAACAATGAGCAGTTCTTC,CATGLAEGANNEQFF
TRBJ2-7,-,15,TRBV5-4,TGTGCCAGCAGCCAAGATCCAGCGTTTTCCTACGAGCAGTACTTC,CASSQDPAFSYEQYF
TRBJ1-1,TRBD1,14,TRBV29-1,TGCAGCGTTGAAGATCGGACAGGGAACACTGAAGCTTTCTTT,CSVEDRTGNTEAFF
TRBJ1-2,-,13,TRBV6-1,TGTGCCAGCAGTGAAGCCCGGGGACTTGGCTACACCTTC,CASSEARGLGYTF
TRBJ2-3,-,13,TRBV6-5,TGTGCCAGCAGTTACTCCGAGGGGTATACGCAGTATTTT,CASSYSEGYTQYF
TRBJ2-7,-,17,TRBV10-1,TGCGCCAGCAGTGTTAAGGGTTCTGGGCATTCAGCCTACGAGCAGTACTTC,CASSVKGSGHSAYEQYF
TRBJ2-7,-,17,TRBV21-1,TGTGCCAGCAGCAAAACCTCCGGGGACAGCAGCTCCTACGAGCAGTACTTC,CASSKTSGDSSSYEQYF
TRBJ2-7,TRBD1,13,TRBV5-1,TGCGCCAGCAGCTCGGACAGGTTCGGAGAGCAGTACTTC,CASSSDRFGEQYF
TRBJ1-1,-,14,TRBV5-1,TGCGCCAGCAGCTTGGTGGCGACATCCACTGAAGCTTTCTTT,CASSLVATSTEAFF
TRBJ2-1,-,14,TRBV11-3,TGTGCCAGCAGCGCCACAGGGGAGGGGGGTGAGCAGTTCTTC,CASSATGEGGEQFF
TRBJ1-2,-,13,TRBV7-3,TGTGCCAGCAGCTCTCGACAGGTTCTGGGGTACACCTTC,CASSSRQVLGYTF
TRBJ1-4,-,17,TRBV27,TGTGCCAGCAAGCTACAGGATACTAGATTCAGGGGTGAAAAACTGTTTTTT,CASKLQDTRFRGEKLFF
TRBJ1-1,TRBD1,17,TRBV5-3,TGTGCCAGAAGCTTCCGACAGGGCTCGTTGGTGAACACTGAAGCTTTCTTT,CARSFRQGSLVNTEAFF
TRBJ2-1,TRBD2,14,TRBV10-3,TGTGCCATCAAAGGGACTAGCGGTGGTAATGAGCAGTTCTTC,CAIKGTSGGNEQFF
TRBJ2-5,-,12,TRBV7-9,TGTGCCAGCAGCTTAAGTGGAGAGACCCAGTACTTC,CASSLSGETQYF
TRBJ2-5,TRBD2,15,TRBV7-9,TGTGCCACCAACTCACCTAGCGGGAGCGGCGAGACCCAGTACTTC,CATNSPSGSGETQYF
TRBJ1-3,-,16,TRBV18,TGTGCCAGCTCAGAAGGGACGGCGAGCTCTGGAAACACCATATATTTT,CASSEGTASSGNTIYF
TRBJ1-2,-,14,TRBV23-1,TGCGCCAGCAGTCATGAATGGGCTAACTATGGCTACACCTTC,CASSHEWANYGYTF
TRBJ2-5,-,14,TRBV5-4,TGTGCCAGCAGCATTGGACAGCGCCAAGAGACCCAGTACTTC,CASSIGQRQETQYF
TRBJ2-7,TRBD2,15,TRBV11-2,TGTGCCAGCAGCTTAGCACTAGCGGGACCCTACGAGCAGTACTTC,CASSLALAGPYEQYF
TRBJ1-4,-,14,TRBV19,TGTGCCAGTAGTACGACGTCAACTAATGAAAAACTGTTTTTT,CASSTTSTNEKLFF
TRBJ1-3,-,14,TRBV7-6,TGTGCCAGCTCGCGGGAGACCTTAAGTGACACCATATATTTT,CASSRETLSDTIYF
TRBJ2-1,-,14,TRBV29-1,TGCAGCGGAGGAGGGACGAGCTCCTACAATGAGCAGTTCTTC,CSGGGTSSYNEQFF
TRBJ2-3,TRBD2,14,TRBV2,TGTGCCAGCCAACTAGCGGGAGGCATAGATACGCAGTATTTT,CASQLAGGIDTQYF